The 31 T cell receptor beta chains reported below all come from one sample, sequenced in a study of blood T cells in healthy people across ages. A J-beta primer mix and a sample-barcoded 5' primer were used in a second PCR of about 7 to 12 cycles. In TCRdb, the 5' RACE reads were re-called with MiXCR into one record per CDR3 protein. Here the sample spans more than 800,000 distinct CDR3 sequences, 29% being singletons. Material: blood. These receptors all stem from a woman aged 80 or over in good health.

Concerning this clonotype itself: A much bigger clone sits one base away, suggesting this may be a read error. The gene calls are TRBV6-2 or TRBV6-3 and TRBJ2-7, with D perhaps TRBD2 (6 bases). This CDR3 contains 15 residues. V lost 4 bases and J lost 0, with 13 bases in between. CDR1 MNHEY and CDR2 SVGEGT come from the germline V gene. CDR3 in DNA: TGTGCCAGCAGTTGCTCGTCCGGGAGCTCCTACGAGCAGTACTTC. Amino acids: CASSCSSGSSYEQYF.

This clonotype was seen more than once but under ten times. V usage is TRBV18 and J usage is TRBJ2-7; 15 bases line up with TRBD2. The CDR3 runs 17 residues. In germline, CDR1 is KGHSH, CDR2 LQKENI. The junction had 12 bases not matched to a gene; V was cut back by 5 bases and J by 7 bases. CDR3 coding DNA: TGTGCCAGCTCAAGTGGACTAGCGGGGGGGATAAGCAATGAGCAGTACTTC. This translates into CASSSGLAGGISNEQYF. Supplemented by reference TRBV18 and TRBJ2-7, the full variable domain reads NAGVMQNPRHLVRRRGQEARLRCSPMKGHSHVYWYRQLPEEGLKFMVYLQKENIIDESGMPKERFSAEFPKEGPSILRIQQVVRGDSAAYFCASSSGLAGGISNEQYFGPGTRLTVT.

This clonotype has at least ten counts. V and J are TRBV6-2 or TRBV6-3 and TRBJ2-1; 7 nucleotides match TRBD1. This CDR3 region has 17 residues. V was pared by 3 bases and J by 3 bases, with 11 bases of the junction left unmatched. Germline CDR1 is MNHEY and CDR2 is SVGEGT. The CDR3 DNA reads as TGTGCCAGCAGTTATACCGGTAGGGGGCATGGCTACAATGAGCAGTTCTTC. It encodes CASSYTGRGHGYNEQFF.

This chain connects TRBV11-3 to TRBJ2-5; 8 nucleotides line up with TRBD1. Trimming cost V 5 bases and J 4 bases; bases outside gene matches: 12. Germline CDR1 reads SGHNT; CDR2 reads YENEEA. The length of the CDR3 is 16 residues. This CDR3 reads CASSLRQGRIGETQYF. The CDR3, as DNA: TGTGCCAGCAGCCTCCGACAGGGGAGGATTGGAGAGACCCAGTACTTC.

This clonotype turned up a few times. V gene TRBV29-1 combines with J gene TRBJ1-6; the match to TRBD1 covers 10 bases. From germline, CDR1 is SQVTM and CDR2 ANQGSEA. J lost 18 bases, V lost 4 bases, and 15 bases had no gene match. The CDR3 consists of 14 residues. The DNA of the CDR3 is TGCAGCGTTGGGCGGGGACAGGGGTTCGAAAGGGACCACTTT. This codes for CSVGRGQGFERDHF.

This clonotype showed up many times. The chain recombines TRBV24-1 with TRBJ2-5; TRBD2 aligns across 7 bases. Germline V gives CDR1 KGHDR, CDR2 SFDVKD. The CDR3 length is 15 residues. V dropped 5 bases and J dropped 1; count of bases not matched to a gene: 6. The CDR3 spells CATSATRGVQETQYF. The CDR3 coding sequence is TGTGCCACCAGTGCGACCCGGGGGGTCCAAGAGACCCAGTACTTC.

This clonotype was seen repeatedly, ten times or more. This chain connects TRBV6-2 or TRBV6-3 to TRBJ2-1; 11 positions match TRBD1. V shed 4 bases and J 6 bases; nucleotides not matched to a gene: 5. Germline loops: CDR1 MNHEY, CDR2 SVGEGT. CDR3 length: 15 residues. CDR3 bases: TGTGCCAGCAGTTCGGGACAGGGGGTTTCCAATGAGCAGTTCTTC. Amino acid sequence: CASSSGQGVSNEQFF.

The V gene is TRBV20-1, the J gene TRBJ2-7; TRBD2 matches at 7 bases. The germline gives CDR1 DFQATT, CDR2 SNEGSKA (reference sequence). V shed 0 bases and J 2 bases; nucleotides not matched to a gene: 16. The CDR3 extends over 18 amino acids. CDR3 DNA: TGCAGTGCTAGAGATCGGGCCCTAAGCAGGCGGGGGACCTACGAGCAGTACTTC. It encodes CSARDRALSRRGTYEQYF.

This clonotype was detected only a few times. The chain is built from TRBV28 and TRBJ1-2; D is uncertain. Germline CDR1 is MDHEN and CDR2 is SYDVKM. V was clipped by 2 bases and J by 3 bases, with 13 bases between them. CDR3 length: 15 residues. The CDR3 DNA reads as TGTGCCAGCAGTTTAGGGAACGAAGACCACTATGGCTACACCTTC. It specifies CASSLGNEDHYGYTF.

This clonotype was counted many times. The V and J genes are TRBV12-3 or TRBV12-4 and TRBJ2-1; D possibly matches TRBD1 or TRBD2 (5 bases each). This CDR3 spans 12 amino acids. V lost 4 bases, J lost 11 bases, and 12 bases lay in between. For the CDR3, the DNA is TGTGCCAGCAGTTGGGGGAATACAAAGCAGTTCTTC. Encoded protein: CASSWGNTKQFF.

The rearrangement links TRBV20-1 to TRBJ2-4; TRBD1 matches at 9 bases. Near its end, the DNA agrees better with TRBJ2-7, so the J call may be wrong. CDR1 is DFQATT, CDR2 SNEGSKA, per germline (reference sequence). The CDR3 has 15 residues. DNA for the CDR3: TGCAGTGCTAGAGTGCTAGAGACAGGGGGCTACGAGCAGTACTTC. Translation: CSARVLETGGYEQYF.

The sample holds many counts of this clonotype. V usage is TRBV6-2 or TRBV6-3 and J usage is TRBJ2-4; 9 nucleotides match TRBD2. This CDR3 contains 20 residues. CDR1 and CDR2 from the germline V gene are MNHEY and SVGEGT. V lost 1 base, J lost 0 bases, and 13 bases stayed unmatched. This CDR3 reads CASSYLLAGSLTKAKNIQYF. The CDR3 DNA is TGTGCCAGCAGTTACTTACTAGCGGGTTCACTCACTAAAGCCAAAAACATTCAGTACTTC.

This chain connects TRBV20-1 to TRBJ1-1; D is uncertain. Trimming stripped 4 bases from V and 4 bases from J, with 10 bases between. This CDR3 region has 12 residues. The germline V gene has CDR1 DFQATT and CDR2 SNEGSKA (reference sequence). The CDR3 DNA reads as TGCAGTGCTAAGAGGGTCGGCACTGAAGCTTTCTTT. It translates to CSAKRVGTEAFF.

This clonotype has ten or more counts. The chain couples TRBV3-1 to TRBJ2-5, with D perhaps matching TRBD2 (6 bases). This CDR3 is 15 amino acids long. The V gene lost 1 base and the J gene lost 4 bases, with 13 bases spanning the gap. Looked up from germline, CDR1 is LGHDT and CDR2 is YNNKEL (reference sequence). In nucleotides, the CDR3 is TGTGCCAGCAGCCAAGGCCTCCTAGCGCGAGAGACCCAGTACTTC. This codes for CASSQGLLARETQYF.

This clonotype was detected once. CDR3 bases: TGTGCCTTCCGGGACAGGAAAAGCAATCAGCCCCAGCATTTT. Translation gives CAFRDRKSNQPQHF. The chain uses TRBV30 and TRBJ1-5; 8 positions agree with TRBD1. Unmatched junction bases numbered 6, after V lost 7 bases and J lost 1 base. Germline CDR1 is GTSNPN and CDR2 is SVGIG (reference sequence). The CDR3 runs 14 residues.

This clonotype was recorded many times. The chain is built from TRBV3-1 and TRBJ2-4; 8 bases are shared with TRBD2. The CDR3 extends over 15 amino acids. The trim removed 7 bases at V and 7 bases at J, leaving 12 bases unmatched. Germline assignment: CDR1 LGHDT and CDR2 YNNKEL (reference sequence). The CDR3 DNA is TGTGCCAGCACCCCGTCCGGGGGGGCTGGGAACATTCAGTACTTC. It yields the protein CASTPSGGAGNIQYF.

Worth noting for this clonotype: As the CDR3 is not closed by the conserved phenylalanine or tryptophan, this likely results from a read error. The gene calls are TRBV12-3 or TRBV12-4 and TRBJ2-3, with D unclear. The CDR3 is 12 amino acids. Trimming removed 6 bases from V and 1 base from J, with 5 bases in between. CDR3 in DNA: TGTGCCAGCAGAGTGGGCACAGATACGCAGTATTCT. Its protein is CASRVGTDTQYS.

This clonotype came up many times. CDR3 nucleotides: TGTGCCAGCAGCCCAGGGACGTTCCAGAGCTACACCTTC. Translating it yields CASSPGTFQSYTF. The J gene is TRBJ1-2, the V gene TRBV7-9, with TRBD1 as a possible D gene (5 bases). Germline CDR1 SEHNR, CDR2 FQNEAQ (reference sequence). V was trimmed by 5 bases and J by 9 bases, leaving 16 bases between them. This CDR3 region has 13 residues.

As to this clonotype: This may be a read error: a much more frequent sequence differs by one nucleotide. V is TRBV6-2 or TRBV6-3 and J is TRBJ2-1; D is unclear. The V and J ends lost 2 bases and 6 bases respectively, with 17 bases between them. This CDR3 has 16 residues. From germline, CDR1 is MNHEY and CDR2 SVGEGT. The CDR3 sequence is CASSYALQLLVNEQFF. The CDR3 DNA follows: TGTGCCAGCAGTTACGCTCTCCAGTTGTTAGTCAATGAGCAGTTCTTC.

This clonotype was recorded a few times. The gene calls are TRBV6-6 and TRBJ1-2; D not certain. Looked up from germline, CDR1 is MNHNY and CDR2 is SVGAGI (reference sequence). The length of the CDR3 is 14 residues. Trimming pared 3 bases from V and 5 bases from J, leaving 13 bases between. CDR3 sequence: CASSYSGLVYGYTF. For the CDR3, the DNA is TGTGCCAGCAGTTATTCAGGATTGGTGTATGGCTACACCTTC.

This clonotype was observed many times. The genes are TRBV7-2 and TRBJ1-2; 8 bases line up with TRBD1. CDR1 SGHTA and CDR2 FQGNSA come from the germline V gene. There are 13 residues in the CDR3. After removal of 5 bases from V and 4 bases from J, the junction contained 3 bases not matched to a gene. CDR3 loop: CASSLDRGYGYTF. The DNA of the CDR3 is TGTGCCAGCAGCCTCGACAGGGGCTATGGCTACACCTTC.

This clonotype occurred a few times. The CDR3 spells CSAVGTGRAEAFF. The CDR3 nucleotides read TGCAGCGCTGTGGGGACAGGCAGGGCTGAAGCTTTCTTT. The rearrangement links TRBV29-1 to TRBJ1-1, with 8 bases fitting TRBD1. J gave up 6 bases and V 7 bases, and 10 bases lay outside the gene matches. This CDR3 has 13 residues. Looked up from germline, CDR1 is SQVTM and CDR2 is ANQGSEA.

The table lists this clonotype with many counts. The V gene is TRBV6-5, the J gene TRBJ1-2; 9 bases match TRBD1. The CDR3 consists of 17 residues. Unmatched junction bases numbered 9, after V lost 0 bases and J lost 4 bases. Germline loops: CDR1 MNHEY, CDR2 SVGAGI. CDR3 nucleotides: TGTGCCAGCAGTTACTCAAACAGGGGGCCTGTACGCTATGGCTACACCTTC. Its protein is CASSYSNRGPVRYGYTF.

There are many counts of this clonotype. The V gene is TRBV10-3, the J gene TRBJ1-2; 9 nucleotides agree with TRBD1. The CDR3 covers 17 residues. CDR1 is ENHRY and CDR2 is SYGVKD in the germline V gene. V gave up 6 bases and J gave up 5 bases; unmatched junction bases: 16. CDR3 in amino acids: CAISDSSGTGNTYGYTF. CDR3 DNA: TGTGCCATCAGCGATTCTTCCGGGACAGGGAATACTTATGGCTACACCTTC.

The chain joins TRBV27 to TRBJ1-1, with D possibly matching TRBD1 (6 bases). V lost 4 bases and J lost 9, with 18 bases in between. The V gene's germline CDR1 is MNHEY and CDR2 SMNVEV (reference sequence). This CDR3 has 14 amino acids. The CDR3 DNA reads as TGTGCCAGCAGTTGGTCCGGAGGGGGGGCGAAAGCTTTCTTT. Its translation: CASSWSGGGAKAFF.

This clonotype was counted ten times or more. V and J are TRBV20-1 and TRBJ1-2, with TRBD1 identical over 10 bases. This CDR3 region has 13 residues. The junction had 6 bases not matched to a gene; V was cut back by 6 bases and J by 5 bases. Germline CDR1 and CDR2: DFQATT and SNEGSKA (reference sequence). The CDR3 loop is CSAGDRGSYGYTF. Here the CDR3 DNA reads TGCAGTGCCGGGGACAGGGGTTCGTATGGCTACACCTTC.

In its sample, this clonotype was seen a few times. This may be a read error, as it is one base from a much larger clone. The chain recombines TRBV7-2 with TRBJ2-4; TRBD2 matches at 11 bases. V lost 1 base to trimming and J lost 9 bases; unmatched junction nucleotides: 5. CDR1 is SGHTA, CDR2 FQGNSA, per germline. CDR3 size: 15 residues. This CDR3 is CASSLEASGGSIQYF. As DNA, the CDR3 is TGTGCCAGCAGCTTAGAGGCTAGCGGGGGGAGCATTCAGTACTTC.

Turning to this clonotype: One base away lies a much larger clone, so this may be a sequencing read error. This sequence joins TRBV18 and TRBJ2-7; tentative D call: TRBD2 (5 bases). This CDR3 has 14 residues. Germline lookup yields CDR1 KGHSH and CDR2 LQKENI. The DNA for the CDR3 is TGTGCCAGCGCACCAGGTAGCGACAACTACGAGCAGTACTTC. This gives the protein CASAPGSDNYEQYF.

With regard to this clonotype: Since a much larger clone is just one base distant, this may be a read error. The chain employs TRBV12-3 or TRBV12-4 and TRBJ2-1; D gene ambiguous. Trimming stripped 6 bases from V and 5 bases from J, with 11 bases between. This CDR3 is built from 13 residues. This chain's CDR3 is CASSETPDNEQFF. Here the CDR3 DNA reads TGTGCCAGCAGCGAAACCCCCGACAATGAGCAGTTCTTC.

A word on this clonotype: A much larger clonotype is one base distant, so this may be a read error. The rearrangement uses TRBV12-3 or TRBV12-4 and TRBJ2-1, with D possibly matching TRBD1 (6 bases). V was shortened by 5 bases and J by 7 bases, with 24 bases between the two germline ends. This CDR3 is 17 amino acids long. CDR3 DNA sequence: TGTGCCAGCAGTCCCCACTTGAGGTCCGGGACAAGAAATGAGCAGTTCTTC. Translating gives CASSPHLRSGTRNEQFF.

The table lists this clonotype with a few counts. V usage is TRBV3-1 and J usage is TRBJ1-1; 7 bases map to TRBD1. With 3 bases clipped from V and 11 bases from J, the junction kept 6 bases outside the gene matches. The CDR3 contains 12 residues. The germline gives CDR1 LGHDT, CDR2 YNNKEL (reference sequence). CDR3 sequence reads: CASSQPTGVAFF. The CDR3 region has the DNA TGTGCCAGCAGCCAGCCAACAGGGGTGGCTTTCTTT.